This T cell receptor (beta chain) was documented in a study of beta chain features in type 1 diabetes (dated by TCRdb to the late 2010s). Background for the entire study: Mean age, gender distribution, total cell number and subset yield did not differ between patients and healthy donors. Whereas all 30 or so donors provided naive and central memory subsets, regulatory and stem cell-like memory subsets were isolated from just 8 patients and roughly eight healthy donors. A total of 85 million to 140 million sorted cells were examined across all samples, and a strong correlation was observed between cell number per subset and RNA yield. The study compared the TCRB repertoires of sorted circulating CD4+ T cell subsets in recently diagnosed type 1 diabetes patients with those in matched healthy donors. General findings and caveats noted by the study authors: The naive, central memory and regulatory TCRB repertoires appeared to resemble one another more closely among patients than among healthy donors. Because cDNA was sequenced instead of genomic DNA, activated cells with high expression could be over-represented, although the groups did not differ in activation or CD3 levels. Fewer insertions and more nucleotide deletions at VDJ recombination sites were observed in patients with type 1 diabetes, implying thymic rearrangement abnormalities. Shorter templates might have been favored by PCR, but patient and control samples were amplified and corrected together, so both groups would have been affected equally by any skew. A moderate but significant shortening of TCRB CDR3 length was observed in type 1 diabetes patients in all four CD4+ subsets. Because small numbers of individuals were included in the HLA sub-analyses, any influence of HLA type on TCRB rearrangement was left unresolved.

The entire isolated RNA was reverse transcribed using the High Capacity cDNA Reverse Transcription Kit, and thus expressed TCRB transcripts were sequenced. Deep immunoSEQ sequencing was applied to naive, central memory and regulatory T cell samples, giving an average of around 3.4 million total reads per sample. Sorted cells were lysed in RLT buffer and RNA was extracted with DNase-treated RNeasy Micro or Mini kits, depending on cell number. Each cell subset was processed on its own to prevent cross-contamination, while patient and healthy donor samples were processed together. The immunoSEQ multiplex PCR was used to amplify TCRB sequences from cDNA, generating 87-bp fragments that spanned the CDR3 region. Sequencing of the amplicons was done on the Illumina HiSeq platform. Concerning the study's data processing: Synthetic template baselines were used to correct PCR bias computationally, reads within Hamming distance 2 were collapsed, and singletons that could not be merged were discarded. Reads were aligned against IMGT so that V, D and J genes, CDR3 length and insertions or deletions at six rearrangement sites could be assigned. Within each subset, clonotype counts were normalized to sorted cell number, after which true diversity and Gini coefficients were computed with the tcR R package. Repertoire sharing was quantified using the overlap coefficient calculated on TCRB nucleotide sequences. Not all clones reach the TCRdb copy of this immuneACCESS table, which keeps in-frame sequences only. Checked studies attribute under half of the gap to unresolved V genes and leave the rest unexplained. V and J calls and clone size follow that table, whereas D and trimming were derived from the DNA. The sample has 140,000 to 150,000 clones on record, about 13% of them singletons. The top ten clones comprise less than 1.5% of the sample.

V was cut back by 1 base and J by 7 bases, leaving a gap of 8 bases between them. Measured from the cysteine to the phenylalanine, the CDR3 is 14 residues long. CDR3 DNA only is kept here, 42 bases in frame from base 1. The germline V gene specifies SGHVS as CDR1 and FNYEAQ as CDR2. Each donor gave one peripheral blood draw, roughly 110 mL on average, collected into heparinised tubes. Using a panel that included CD45RO, CCR7, CD25, CD127, CD95 and CD27, naive, central memory, regulatory and stem cell-like memory CD4+ T cells were sorted on a BD FACSAria II. Every sorted population had a purity above 95%. PBMCs were separated immediately by Lymphoprep density gradient centrifugation and were stained directly, without being cultured. So that batch effects would be minimized, each experiment stained and sorted samples in pairs, pairing one healthy donor with one patient. To note about this clone: Its antigen remains unidentified. Base qualities are not recorded, but no much larger clone differs from it by a single base.

The TCR originated in a man aged 18 to 35 with type 1 diabetes. The rearranged chain carries TRBV7-6 and TRBJ1-6; a weak D assignment points to TRBD1 (5 bases agree). Sequencing was performed on central memory CD4+ T cells from blood. The CDR3 has the sequence CASSLGWGNSPLHF. The nucleotides read TGTGCCAGCAGCTTAGGATGGGGGAATTCACCCCTCCACTTT.